The rows below give T cell receptor beta chains drawn from one sample of a study of CD8 T cells in ankylosing spondylitis. TCRdb called the 5' RACE reads again in MiXCR, with one record for every CDR3 protein. The sample includes roughly 280,000 distinct CDR3 sequences, 15% to 25% of them seen just once. Sequencing was performed on blood, either unsorted or a sorted T cell fraction (not recorded which). Receptors were obtained from a male donor with ankylosing spondylitis or in good health (not recorded which). The CDR3 runs from the conserved cysteine through the conserved F or W. Each record gives: V gene, clone size, D gene, J gene, CDR3 protein, CDR3 DNA. D genes are given only for firm matches. Rows may omit the clone size; those that give it use once, few, many or a size class.

TRBV6-1	once	.	TRBJ1-5	CATNGLDLQGGQPQHF	TGTGCCACAAACGGGCTTGATCTACAGGGAGGACAGCCCCAGCATTTT
TRBV3-1	.	TRBD1	TRBJ1-5	CACSRDRDSNQPQHF	TGTGCCTGCAGCCGGGACAGGGATAGCAATCAGCCCCAGCATTTT
TRBV2	.	TRBD2	TRBJ2-3	CASRSELAGTDTQYF	TGTGCCAGCAGGTCCGAACTAGCGGGCACAGATACGCAGTATTTT
TRBV28	few	.	TRBJ1-3	CASTARHISGNTIYF	TGTGCCAGCACCGCGAGACACATCTCTGGAAACACCATATATTTT
TRBV5-1	.	.	TRBJ2-1	CASSLGGNPTYNEQFF	TGCGCCAGCAGCTTGGGGGGGAACCCCACCTACAATGAGCAGTTCTTC
TRBV20-1	few	TRBD2	TRBJ2-2	CSARASGGTNTGELFF	TGCAGTGCTAGGGCTAGCGGGGGAACGAACACCGGGGAGCTGTTTTTT
TRBV5-1	.	.	TRBJ2-1	CASSLELQNEQFF	TGCGCCAGCAGCTTGGAGTTACAGAATGAGCAGTTCTTC
TRBV29-1	few	.	TRBJ1-1	CSCQGPTEAFF	TGCAGCTGTCAGGGGCCCACTGAAGCTTTCTTT
TRBV14	many	TRBD1	TRBJ1-2	CASSRDRANYGYTF	TGTGCCAGCAGCCGAGACAGGGCCAACTATGGCTACACCTTC
TRBV7-2	.	TRBD1	TRBJ1-4	CASSLEGTGGNEKLFF	TGTGCCAGCAGCTTAGAGGGGACAGGGGGAAATGAAAAACTGTTTTTT
TRBV5-1	.	TRBD2	TRBJ2-2	CASSLESPGLAGYTGELFF	TGCGCCAGCAGCTTGGAATCGCCGGGACTAGCGGGATACACCGGGGAGCTGTTTTTT
TRBV20-1	.	.	TRBJ1-1	CSARSGANTEAFF	TGCAGTGCTAGATCAGGGGCGAACACTGAAGCTTTCTTT
TRBV7-6	.	.	TRBJ2-3	CASSPLRGDHFTDTQYF	TGTGCCAGCAGCCCCCTTCGGGGCGACCACTTCACAGATACGCAGTATTTT
TRBV14	.	.	TRBJ1-2	CASSQVEGFNYGYTF	TGTGCCAGCAGCCAAGTGGAGGGGTTTAACTATGGCTACACCTTC